This section outlines one TCR beta chain sequence together with its context. RNA transcripts yielded amplified TCR beta CDR3 regions. HTBI primers primed a first-round RT-PCR, and a second-round multiplex PCR followed. MiXCR, run by TCRdb on the multiplex PCR reads, gives a single entry per CDR3 protein. Of over 500,000 distinct CDR3 sequences listed, about 24% are singletons. This sample was included in a study of Graves' ophthalmopathy and Graves' hyperthyroidism. New diagnoses, under 2 months' duration, and ages 18 to 65 characterized the hyperthyroidism patients. Fresh peripheral blood (about 9 ml) yielded the PBMCs. The sample comprised peripheral blood. The clonotype was recovered from a woman aged 18-29 years with stable Graves' hyperthyroidism. Some clones in this sample may be carry-over from other donors' samples.

This CDR3 is CASSPRPQVTVGNQPQHF. The CDR3 nucleotides are TGTGCCAGCAGTCCCCGACCCCAGGTAACTGTTGGCAATCAGCCCCAGCATTTT. The chain employs TRBV28 and TRBJ1-5; D unclear. The CDR3 loop spans 18 amino acids. The germline V gene encodes CDR1 MDHEN and CDR2 SYDVKM. The ends were cut back, 5 bases at V and 2 bases at J, with 22 bases in the middle.